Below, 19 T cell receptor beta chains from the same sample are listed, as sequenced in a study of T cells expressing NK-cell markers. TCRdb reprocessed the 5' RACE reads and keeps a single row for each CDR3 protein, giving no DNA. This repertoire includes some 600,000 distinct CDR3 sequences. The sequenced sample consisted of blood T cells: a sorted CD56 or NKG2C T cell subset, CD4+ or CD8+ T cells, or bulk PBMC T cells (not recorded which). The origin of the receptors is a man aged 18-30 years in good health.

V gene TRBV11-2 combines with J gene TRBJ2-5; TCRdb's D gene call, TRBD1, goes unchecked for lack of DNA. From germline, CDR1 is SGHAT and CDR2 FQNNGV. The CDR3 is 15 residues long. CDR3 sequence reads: CASSFEGWGEETQYF.

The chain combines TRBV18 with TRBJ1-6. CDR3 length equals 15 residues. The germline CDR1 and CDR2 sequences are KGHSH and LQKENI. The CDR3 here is CASSPTRQANSPLHF.

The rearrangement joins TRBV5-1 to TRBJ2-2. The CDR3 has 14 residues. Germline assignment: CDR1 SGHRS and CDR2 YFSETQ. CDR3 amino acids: CASSSYTATGELFF.

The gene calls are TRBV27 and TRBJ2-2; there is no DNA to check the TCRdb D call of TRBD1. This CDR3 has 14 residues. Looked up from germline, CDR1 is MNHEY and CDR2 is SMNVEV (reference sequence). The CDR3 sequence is CASRGTGRAGELFF.

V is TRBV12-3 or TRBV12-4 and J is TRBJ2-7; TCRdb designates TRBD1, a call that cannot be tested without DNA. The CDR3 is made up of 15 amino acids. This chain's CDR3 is CASTLLGQGSYEQYF.

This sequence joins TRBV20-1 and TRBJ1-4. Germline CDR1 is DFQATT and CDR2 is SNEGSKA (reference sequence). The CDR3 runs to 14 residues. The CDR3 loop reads CSARDQVSGEKLFF.

The CDR3 here is CASSSSGGYTEAFF. The rearrangement links TRBV7-9 to TRBJ1-1. The CDR3 length is 14 residues. CDR1 is SEHNR, CDR2 FQNEAQ, per germline (reference sequence).

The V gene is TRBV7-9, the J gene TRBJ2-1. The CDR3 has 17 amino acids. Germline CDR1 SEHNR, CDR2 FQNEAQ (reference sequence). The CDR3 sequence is CASSLAEQLSSYNEQFF.

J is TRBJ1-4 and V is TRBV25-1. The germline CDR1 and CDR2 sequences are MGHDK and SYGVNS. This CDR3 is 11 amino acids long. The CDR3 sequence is CASSNMRALFF.

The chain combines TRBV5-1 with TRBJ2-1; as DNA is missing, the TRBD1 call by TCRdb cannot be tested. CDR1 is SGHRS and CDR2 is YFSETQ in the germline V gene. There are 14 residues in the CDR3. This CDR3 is CARERGTRKDEQFF.

The CDR3 loop reads CSVLRTDQPRELFF. This chain links TRBV29-1 with TRBJ2-2. The CDR3 is 14 residues long. Looked up from germline, CDR1 is SQVTM and CDR2 is ANQGSEA.

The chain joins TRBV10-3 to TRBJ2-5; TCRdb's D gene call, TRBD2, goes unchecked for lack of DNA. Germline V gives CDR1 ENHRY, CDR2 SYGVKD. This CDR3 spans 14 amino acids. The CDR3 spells CAISDGLATETQYF.

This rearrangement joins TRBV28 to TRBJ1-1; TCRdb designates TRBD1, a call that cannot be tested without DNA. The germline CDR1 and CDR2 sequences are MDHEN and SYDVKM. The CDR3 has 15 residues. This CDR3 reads CASSTRQGANTEAFF.

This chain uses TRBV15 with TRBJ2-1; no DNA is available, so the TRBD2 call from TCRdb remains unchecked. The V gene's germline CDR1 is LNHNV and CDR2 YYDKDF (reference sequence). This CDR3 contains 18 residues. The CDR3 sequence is CATVGGLAGGPVYNEQFF.

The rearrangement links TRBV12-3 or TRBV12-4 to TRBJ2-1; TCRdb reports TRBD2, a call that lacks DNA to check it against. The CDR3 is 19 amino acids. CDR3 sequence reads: CASSLAIPGLAGSGSEQFF.

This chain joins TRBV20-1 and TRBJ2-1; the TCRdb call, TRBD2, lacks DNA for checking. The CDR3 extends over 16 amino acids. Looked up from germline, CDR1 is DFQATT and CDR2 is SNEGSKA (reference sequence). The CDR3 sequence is CSARDHRSSGYNEQFF.

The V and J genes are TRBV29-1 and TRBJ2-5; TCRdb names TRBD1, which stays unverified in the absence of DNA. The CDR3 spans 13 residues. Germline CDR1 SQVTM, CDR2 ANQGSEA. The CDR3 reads CSATRTGDETQYF.

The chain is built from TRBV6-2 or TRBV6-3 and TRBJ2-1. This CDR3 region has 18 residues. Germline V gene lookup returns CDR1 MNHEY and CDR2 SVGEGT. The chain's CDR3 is CASSYSIPRTSSYNEQFF.

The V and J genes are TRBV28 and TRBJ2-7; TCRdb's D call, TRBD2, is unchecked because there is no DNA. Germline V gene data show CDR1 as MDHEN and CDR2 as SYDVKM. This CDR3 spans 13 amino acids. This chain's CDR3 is CASSLAGGTEQYF.